Below, 22 T cell receptor beta chains from the same sample are listed, as sequenced in a study of shared clonotypes between healthy human individuals. Naive CD8 cells comprised CD45RO-negative, CCR7-positively selected cells, excluding terminally differentiated effector memory CD45RA+ cells. Libraries were prepared by immunoSEQ multiplex PCR; TCRdb keeps only in-frame clonotypes and omits some of them. In the table there are around 1.9 million clones, approximately 94% of which are singletons. The sample was naive CD8+ T cells from PBMCs. All receptors derive from a man younger than 35 in good health. Some clones in this sample may be carry-over from other donors' samples.

This clone was seen once. CDR3 sequence: CASSLGGLAAGYTF. Here the CDR3 DNA reads TGTGCCAGCAGCTTAGGGGGACTGGCCGCTGGCTACACCTTC. The V gene is TRBV7-9, the J gene TRBJ1-2; maybe TRBD1 (5 bases). The V gene lost 1 base and the J gene lost 7 bases, with 13 bases spanning the gap. This CDR3 is 14 amino acids long. CDR1 is SEHNR, CDR2 FQNEAQ, per germline (reference sequence).

The DNA for the CDR3 is TGTGCCTGGAGTGAAAGTTTCGAGGAGACAGATACGCAGTATTTT. Translated, it gives CAWSESFEETDTQYF. The chain recombines TRBV30 with TRBJ2-3; D is uncertain. The CDR3 has 15 residues. Germline V CDR1 and CDR2: GTSNPN, SVGIG (reference sequence). V was clipped by 1 base and J by 3 bases, with 14 bases between them.

A word on this clone: Within the sample, other DNA sequences also encode this same CDR3. The CDR3 here is CASSFGTNYGYTF. The CDR3 DNA sequence: TGTGCCAGCAGCTTTGGTACTAACTATGGCTACACCTTC. The rearrangement links TRBV7-9 to TRBJ1-2; D remains unclear. Per the germline V gene, CDR1 is SEHNR and CDR2 is FQNEAQ (reference sequence). With 3 bases removed from V and 0 bases from J, the gap between germline ends came to 5 bases. This CDR3 is 13 amino acids long.

The V gene is TRBV4-1, the J gene TRBJ2-3, with D tentatively TRBD2 (5 bases). The CDR3 extends over 15 amino acids. V gave up 1 base and J gave up 5 bases, with 13 bases separating them. The V gene's germline CDR1 is MGHRA and CDR2 YSYEKL. The CDR3 loop reads CASSQVPGSVDTQYF. In nucleotides, the CDR3 is TGCGCCAGCAGCCAAGTTCCGGGGTCGGTAGATACGCAGTATTTT.

This clone was observed a single time. The chain employs TRBV7-8 and TRBJ2-5; no firm D call. Germline assignment: CDR1 SGHVS and CDR2 FQNEAQ. V was trimmed by 2 bases and J by 4 bases, leaving 14 bases between them. The CDR3 extends over 15 amino acids. CDR3 bases: TGTGCCAGCAGCTTACGGCGCGCCACACCAGAGACCCAGTACTTC. This codes for CASSLRRATPETQYF.

A note on this clone: The DNA is omitted, as the CDR3 cannot be located on it reliably, and the CDR3 follows TCRdb's listing. The chain has TRBV28 and TRBJ1-2. CDR1 MDHEN and CDR2 SYDVKM come from the germline V gene. The CDR3 numbers 13 amino acids, ends counted. The CDR3 here is CASSFLAADGYTF.

This chain connects TRBV2 to TRBJ2-1; 10 bases are shared with TRBD2. This CDR3 region has 16 residues. In germline, CDR1 is SNHLY, CDR2 FYNNEI. V lost 7 bases to trimming and J lost 2 bases; unmatched junction nucleotides: 8. CDR3 sequence reads: CASMASGSTAYNEQFF. The CDR3 DNA reads TGTGCCAGCATGGCTAGCGGGAGTACAGCCTACAATGAGCAGTTCTTC.

The rearrangement joins TRBV11-2 to TRBJ2-7; D unclear. The V and J ends lost 5 bases and 4 bases respectively, with 18 bases between them. Germline V gene lookup returns CDR1 SGHAT and CDR2 FQNNGV. The CDR3 loop spans 15 amino acids. CDR3 nucleotides: TGTGCCAGCAGCCCATCAGTAAGTCTCCCGTACGAGCAGTACTTC. Translation: CASSPSVSLPYEQYF.

This chain connects TRBV9 to TRBJ2-1, with D tentatively TRBD1 or TRBD2 (7 bases each). CDR3 length equals 13 residues. The V gene's germline CDR1 is SGDLS and CDR2 YYNGEE. Trimming removed 3 bases at V and 8 bases at J, with 12 bases between. The CDR3 coding sequence is TGTGCCAGCAGCGCTCAGGGGGGGTATGAGCAGTTCTTC. Its translation: CASSAQGGYEQFF. Full variable domain (outside the CDR3, taken from reference TRBV9 and TRBJ2-1): DSGVTQTPKHLITATGQRVTLRCSPRSGDLSVYWYQQSLDQGLQFLIQYYNGEERAKGNILERFSAQQFPDLHSELNLSSLELGDSALYFCASSAQGGYEQFFGPGTRLTVL.

The chain links TRBV9 to TRBJ2-7; D not resolved. Germline lookup yields CDR1 SGDLS and CDR2 YYNGEE. This CDR3 is built from 12 residues. V lost 4 bases, J lost 3 bases, and 8 bases lay in between. The CDR3 is CASSPRGYEQYF. CDR3 bases: TGTGCCAGCAGCCCGCGCGGCTACGAGCAGTACTTC.

The J gene is TRBJ1-5, the V gene TRBV2; no clear D. CDR1 and CDR2 from the germline V gene are SNHLY and FYNNEI. V lost 1 base and J 9 bases, leaving 16 bases between the germline ends. This CDR3 has 15 residues. The CDR3 is CASSEGTGRVGPQHF. DNA of the CDR3: TGTGCCAGCAGTGAAGGTACTGGGAGGGTAGGGCCCCAGCATTTT.

CDR3 loop: CASSLAGTSDTQYF. CDR3 sequence (DNA): TGTGCCAGCAGTTTAGCCGGGACTTCTGATACGCAGTATTTT. The chain uses TRBV28 and TRBJ2-3, with D possibly TRBD2 on 6 matching bases. The CDR3 sequence is 14 residues long. Looked up from germline, CDR1 is MDHEN and CDR2 is SYDVKM. Trimming took 2 bases from V and 6 from J, leaving 12 bases between them.

A note on this clone: At one end, the junction sequence differs from germline, possibly due to a read error. The chain is built from TRBV14 and TRBJ2-2; D is possibly TRBD1 or TRBD2 (6 bases each). Per the germline V gene, CDR1 is SGHDN and CDR2 is FVKESK. The CDR3 length is 13 residues. This CDR3 reads CASSQLLKGGLFF. The CDR3 nucleotides read TGTGCCAGCAGCCAGCTCTTGAAGGGGGGGCTGTTTTTT.

V is TRBV5-1 and J is TRBJ2-7; weak D call: TRBD1 (5 bases). The length of the CDR3 is 12 residues. The V and J ends lost 4 bases and 2 bases respectively, with 7 bases between them. CDR1 is SGHRS and CDR2 is YFSETQ in the germline V gene. The CDR3 coding sequence is TGCGCCAGCAGCAGGGGAACCTACGAGCAGTACTTC. Encoded protein: CASSRGTYEQYF.

Of note for this clone: Additional DNA sequences in this sample encode the identical CDR3. This chain joins TRBV7-3 and TRBJ2-7; 12 bases align to TRBD2. The CDR3 spans 15 residues. The J segment lost 4 bases and the V segment lost 5 bases, leaving 6 bases of the junction unmatched. CDR1 SGHTA and CDR2 FQGTGA come from the germline V gene. The CDR3 nucleotides are TGTGCCAGCAGCCTGACTAGCGGGAGTAGTTACGAGCAGTACTTC. As protein: CASSLTSGSSYEQYF.

The chain is built from TRBV4-3 and TRBJ2-7, with a weak D call TRBD2 (5 bases). Germline V lookup: CDR1 LGHNA, CDR2 YSLEER. Trimming took off 1 base at V and 1 base at J, with 11 bases between the two ends. This CDR3 is built from 15 residues. The CDR3 protein is CASSQAGEGSYEQYF. In nucleotides, the CDR3 is TGCGCCAGCAGCCAAGCCGGTGAGGGATCCTACGAGCAGTACTTC.

The V gene is TRBV7-9, the J gene TRBJ2-7; D call uncertain. From germline, CDR1 is SEHNR and CDR2 FQNEAQ (reference sequence). V dropped 1 base and J dropped 3 bases, with 10 bases sitting between them. The CDR3 has 14 residues. The CDR3 reads CASSLVGNYYEQYF. For the CDR3, the DNA is TGTGCCAGCAGCTTAGTAGGCAACTACTACGAGCAGTACTTC.

This clone was seen once. The chain uses TRBV2 and TRBJ1-5; D is uncertain. CDR3 size: 17 residues. From germline, CDR1 is SNHLY and CDR2 FYNNEI. V dropped 1 base and J dropped 4 bases, with 17 bases sitting between them. DNA for the CDR3: TGTGCCAGCAGTGAAGACAAGGTCAGGAGCTTTAATCAGCCCCAGCATTTT. Translated: CASSEDKVRSFNQPQHF.

The V gene is TRBV6-5, the J gene TRBJ2-6; D unclear. Trimming removed 7 bases from V and 0 bases from J, with 4 bases in between. Germline CDR1 reads MNHEY; CDR2 reads SVGAGI. This CDR3 comprises 13 residues. CDR3 sequence reads: CASTFSGANVLTF. Here the CDR3 DNA reads TGTGCCAGCACTTTCTCTGGGGCCAACGTCCTGACTTTC.

In this sample, this clone turned up a few times. V gene TRBV28 combines with J gene TRBJ1-5; D is uncertain. The V gene lost 3 bases and the J gene lost 7 bases, with 13 bases spanning the gap. Germline V CDR1 and CDR2: MDHEN, SYDVKM. This CDR3 comprises 14 residues. CDR3 in DNA: TGTGCCAGCAGTTTTTTAGGGTGGGGACAGCCCCAGCATTTT. Its protein is CASSFLGWGQPQHF. Variable domain in full (rest from reference TRBV28 and TRBJ1-5): DVKVTQSSRYLVKRTGEKVFLECVQDMDHENMFWYRQDPGLGLRLIYFSYDVKMKEKGDIPEGYSVSREKKERFSLILESASTNQTSMYLCASSFLGWGQPQHFGDGTRLSIL.

The chain combines TRBV19 with TRBJ2-2; D tentatively reads TRBD1 or TRBD2 (5 bases each). The ends were cut back, 8 bases at V and 4 bases at J, with 20 bases in the middle. Germline V CDR1 and CDR2: LNHDA, SQIVND (reference sequence). The CDR3 spans 16 residues. CDR3 nucleotide sequence: TGTGCCAGTGCGATACCATGGGACGAGACCACCGGGGAGCTGTTTTTT. Translated, it gives CASAIPWDETTGELFF.

The rearrangement uses TRBV27 and TRBJ2-2; either TRBD1 or TRBD2 may fit D (5 bases each). The CDR3 is 14 residues long. Germline CDR1 is MNHEY and CDR2 is SMNVEV (reference sequence). V was shortened by 9 bases and J by 4 bases, with 15 bases between the two germline ends. The CDR3 coding sequence is TGTGCCAGTAAGACGGGACGAGGCACCGGGGAGCTGTTTTTT. Translated: CASKTGRGTGELFF.